The rows below give T cell receptor beta chains drawn from one sample of a study of cytomegalovirus exposure and HLA in healthy donors. The protocol was immunoSEQ multiplex PCR, while the TCRdb copy is restricted to in-frame clones and leaves out a portion. This table lists under 200,000 clones. Sequencing was carried out using PBMCs. These receptors originate from a man in his thirties or forties in good health and CMV-seronegative. Each CDR3 is given with its conserved first and last residue. D genes are given only for firm matches.

v_call: TRBV7-2
d_call: .
j_call: TRBJ2-3
cdr3_aa: CASSLQLPRDTQYF
cdr3_nt: TGTGCCAGCAGCTTACAACTACCTCGGGATACGCAGTATTTT

v_call: TRBV27
d_call: .
j_call: TRBJ1-1
cdr3_aa: CASSLGLTNTEAFF
cdr3_nt: TGTGCCAGCAGTTTAGGACTTACGAACACTGAAGCTTTCTTT

v_call: TRBV4-1
d_call: .
j_call: TRBJ1-1
cdr3_aa: CASMSRTQASEAFF
cdr3_nt: TGCGCCAGCATGAGTAGGACACAGGCGAGCGAAGCTTTCTTT

v_call: TRBV10-1
d_call: .
j_call: TRBJ2-3
cdr3_aa: CASSESRGKPTDTQYF
cdr3_nt: TGCGCCAGCAGTGAGTCAAGAGGGAAACCCACAGATACGCAGTATTTT

v_call: TRBV6-7
d_call: .
j_call: TRBJ2-6
cdr3_aa: CASNRSSGANVLTF
cdr3_nt: TGTGCCAGCAACCGGAGCTCTGGGGCCAACGTCCTGACTTTC

v_call: TRBV7-6
d_call: TRBD1
j_call: TRBJ2-7
cdr3_aa: CASSSRQGPSEEQYF
cdr3_nt: TGTGCCAGCAGCTCTCGACAGGGTCCCTCGGAGGAGCAGTACTTC

v_call: TRBV2
d_call: .
j_call: TRBJ2-2
cdr3_aa: CASSEALRAAGELFF
cdr3_nt: TGTGCCAGCAGTGAAGCGCTTCGCGCGGCCGGGGAGCTGTTTTTT

v_call: TRBV7-9
d_call: TRBD1
j_call: TRBJ1-4
cdr3_aa: CASSALQGEGVKLFF
cdr3_nt: TGTGCCAGCAGCGCCCTCCAGGGGGAAGGCGTAAAACTGTTTTTT

v_call: TRBV2
d_call: TRBD2
j_call: TRBJ2-3
cdr3_aa: CAKRLADTDTQYF
cdr3_nt: TGTGCCAAGCGACTAGCGGATACAGATACGCAGTATTTT

v_call: TRBV5-4
d_call: TRBD2
j_call: TRBJ2-7
cdr3_aa: CASSSAGTSGRSEQYF
cdr3_nt: TGTGCCAGCAGCTCCGCGGGGACTAGCGGGAGAAGCGAGCAGTACTTC

v_call: TRBV5-5
d_call: .
j_call: TRBJ1-4
cdr3_aa: CASSSGGGNEKLFF
cdr3_nt: TGTGCCAGCAGCTCTGGAGGAGGAAATGAAAAACTGTTTTTT

v_call: TRBV11-1
d_call: TRBD1
j_call: TRBJ2-5
cdr3_aa: CASSWTGPQETQYF
cdr3_nt: TGTGCCAGCAGCTGGACAGGCCCCCAAGAGACCCAGTACTTC

v_call: TRBV6-5
d_call: TRBD2
j_call: TRBJ2-7
cdr3_aa: CASSYYSGGNEQYF
cdr3_nt: TGTGCCAGCAGTTACTATAGCGGGGGGAACGAGCAGTACTTC

v_call: TRBV11-2
d_call: .
j_call: TRBJ2-1
cdr3_aa: CASSFGSSYNEQFF
cdr3_nt: TGTGCCAGCAGCTTCGGGAGCTCCTACAATGAGCAGTTCTTC

v_call: TRBV18
d_call: TRBD1
j_call: TRBJ1-2
cdr3_aa: CASSRPPGQGTNYGYTF
cdr3_nt: TGTGCCAGCTCACGACCGCCGGGACAGGGGACTAACTATGGCTACACCTTC

v_call: TRBV11-3
d_call: .
j_call: TRBJ2-5
cdr3_aa: CASSLVEAFAQYF
cdr3_nt: TGTGCCAGCAGCTTAGTGGAGGCCTTTGCTCAGTACTTC

v_call: TRBV18
d_call: .
j_call: TRBJ2-2
cdr3_aa: CASSPPGRGSGTGELFF
cdr3_nt: TGTGCCAGCTCACCACCCGGCAGAGGTTCGGGCACCGGGGAGCTGTTTTTT

v_call: TRBV7-8
d_call: .
j_call: TRBJ1-1
cdr3_aa: CASTTSTVQLNTEAFF
cdr3_nt: TGTGCCAGCACCACGTCAACCGTACAGCTGAACACTGAAGCTTTCTTT

v_call: TRBV10-1
d_call: TRBD1
j_call: TRBJ2-7
cdr3_aa: CASSERTGIYYEQYF
cdr3_nt: TGCGCCAGCAGTGAACGGACAGGGATATACTACGAGCAGTACTTC

v_call: TRBV2
d_call: .
j_call: TRBJ2-6
cdr3_aa: CASSGTQANVLTF
cdr3_nt: TGTGCCAGCAGTGGGACACAGGCCAACGTCCTGACTTTC

v_call: TRBV18
d_call: TRBD1
j_call: TRBJ2-2
cdr3_aa: CASSLTGTGELFF
cdr3_nt: TGTGCCAGCTCCCTGACAGGGACCGGGGAGCTGTTTTTT

v_call: TRBV7-9
d_call: .
j_call: TRBJ1-3
cdr3_aa: CASSAQDGSGNTIYF
cdr3_nt: TGTGCCAGCAGCGCCCAGGATGGGAGCGGAAACACCATATATTTT

v_call: TRBV18
d_call: TRBD1
j_call: TRBJ1-3
cdr3_aa: CASSPLGRQGGDTIYF
cdr3_nt: TGTGCCAGCTCACCTTTGGGACGACAGGGAGGCGACACCATATATTTT

v_call: TRBV30
d_call: .
j_call: TRBJ1-2
cdr3_aa: CACSSGGAWGYTF
cdr3_nt: TGTGCCTGTTCTAGCGGGGGGGCTTGGGGCTACACCTTC

v_call: TRBV19
d_call: TRBD1
j_call: TRBJ1-6
cdr3_aa: CASSMGQGNSPLHF
cdr3_nt: TGTGCCAGTAGTATGGGACAGGGGAATTCACCCCTCCACTTT

v_call: TRBV5-4
d_call: .
j_call: TRBJ2-1
cdr3_aa: CASSLQGEQFF
cdr3_nt: TGTGCCAGCAGCTTGCAGGGAGAGCAGTTCTTC

v_call: TRBV15
d_call: TRBD1
j_call: TRBJ2-2
cdr3_aa: CATSYRGDGGELFF
cdr3_nt: TGTGCCACCAGCTACAGGGGGGACGGCGGGGAGCTGTTTTTT

v_call: TRBV15
d_call: TRBD1
j_call: TRBJ2-1
cdr3_aa: CATSGLPGQGPLYNEQFF
cdr3_nt: TGTGCCACCAGCGGCTTACCGGGACAGGGGCCTCTATACAATGAGCAGTTCTTC

v_call: TRBV2
d_call: TRBD1
j_call: TRBJ1-1
cdr3_aa: CARGQGMNTEAFF
cdr3_nt: TGTGCCAGGGGACAGGGAATGAACACTGAAGCTTTCTTT

v_call: TRBV27
d_call: TRBD2
j_call: TRBJ2-7
cdr3_aa: CATSSGFSYEQYF
cdr3_nt: TGTGCCACTAGTAGCGGGTTCTCCTACGAGCAGTACTTC

v_call: TRBV10-3
d_call: TRBD1
j_call: TRBJ2-7
cdr3_aa: CAISENRGHEQYF
cdr3_nt: TGTGCCATCAGTGAGAACAGGGGGCATGAGCAGTACTTC

v_call: TRBV6-5
d_call: .
j_call: TRBJ2-4
cdr3_aa: CASSSPSLGGKNIQYF
cdr3_nt: TGTGCCAGCAGTTCCCCCTCCTTGGGGGGCAAAAACATTCAGTACTTC

v_call: TRBV12-5
d_call: TRBD1
j_call: TRBJ2-7
cdr3_aa: CASGLARGQGAYEQYF
cdr3_nt: TGTGCTAGTGGTTTGGCAAGGGGACAGGGGGCGTACGAGCAGTACTTC

v_call: TRBV27
d_call: TRBD1
j_call: TRBJ2-7
cdr3_aa: CASKTLLGTGVLYGQYF
cdr3_nt: TGTGCCAGCAAAACCCTTCTCGGGACAGGGGTTCTCTACGGGCAGTACTTC

v_call: TRBV10-3
d_call: .
j_call: TRBJ1-5
cdr3_aa: CAISVQGNQPQHF
cdr3_nt: TGTGCCATCAGTGTTCAGGGAAATCAGCCCCAGCATTTT

v_call: TRBV9
d_call: TRBD2
j_call: TRBJ2-3
cdr3_aa: CASSVRLAGDTQYF
cdr3_nt: TGTGCCAGCAGCGTAAGGCTAGCGGGAGATACGCAGTATTTT

v_call: TRBV6-6
d_call: TRBD2
j_call: TRBJ2-5
cdr3_aa: CASSRGTSGIQETQYF
cdr3_nt: TGTGCCAGCAGCAGAGGGACTAGCGGGATTCAAGAGACCCAGTACTTC

v_call: TRBV11-2
d_call: .
j_call: TRBJ1-6
cdr3_aa: CASSLTGTENSPLHF
cdr3_nt: TGTGCCAGCAGCTTAACAGGGACCGAAAATTCACCCCTCCACTTT

v_call: TRBV4-1
d_call: .
j_call: TRBJ2-7
cdr3_aa: CASSHIFDEQYF
cdr3_nt: TGCGCCAGCAGCCATATTTTTGACGAGCAGTACTTC

v_call: TRBV9
d_call: TRBD1
j_call: TRBJ2-7
cdr3_aa: CASSARQGEVYEQYF
cdr3_nt: TGTGCCAGCAGCGCCCGACAGGGGGAGGTGTACGAGCAGTACTTC

v_call: TRBV6-5
d_call: .
j_call: TRBJ2-5
cdr3_aa: CASSTPLSRPETQYF
cdr3_nt: TGTGCCAGCAGTACCCCTCTTAGCCGCCCGGAGACCCAGTACTTC

v_call: TRBV9
d_call: .
j_call: TRBJ2-3
cdr3_aa: CASSITGDPSGQYF
cdr3_nt: TGTGCCAGCAGCATCACAGGTGATCCCTCGGGGCAGTATTTT

v_call: TRBV6-1
d_call: .
j_call: TRBJ2-7
cdr3_aa: CASSEPGASYEQYF
cdr3_nt: TGTGCCAGCAGTGAGCCAGGGGCGTCCTACGAGCAGTACTTC

v_call: TRBV18
d_call: TRBD1
j_call: TRBJ2-4
cdr3_aa: CASSPLGQDGNIQYF
cdr3_nt: TGTGCCAGCTCCCCACTTGGACAGGACGGTAACATTCAGTACTTC

v_call: TRBV19
d_call: TRBD2
j_call: TRBJ2-3
cdr3_aa: CASSLGGANTDTQYF
cdr3_nt: TGTGCCAGTAGTCTCGGGGGGGCCAACACAGATACGCAGTATTTT

v_call: TRBV4-3
d_call: .
j_call: TRBJ1-5
cdr3_aa: CASSQEQDLGPQHF
cdr3_nt: TGCGCCAGCAGCCAAGAGCAAGACTTGGGGCCCCAGCATTTT

v_call: TRBV19
d_call: TRBD1
j_call: TRBJ1-2
cdr3_aa: CASSPPRTGGFYGYTF
cdr3_nt: TGTGCCAGTAGTCCCCCCCGGACAGGGGGCTTCTATGGCTACACCTTC

v_call: TRBV4-1
d_call: TRBD1
j_call: TRBJ1-1
cdr3_aa: CASSALDRGGTEAFF
cdr3_nt: TGCGCCAGCAGCGCATTGGACAGGGGAGGCACTGAAGCTTTCTTT

v_call: TRBV28
d_call: .
j_call: TRBJ2-5
cdr3_aa: CASNWDYQETQYF
cdr3_nt: TGTGCCAGCAATTGGGACTACCAAGAGACCCAGTACTTC

v_call: TRBV2
d_call: .
j_call: TRBJ1-2
cdr3_aa: CASTEGRGDGYTF
cdr3_nt: TGTGCCAGCACCGAGGGCAGGGGTGACGGCTACACCTTC

v_call: TRBV28
d_call: .
j_call: TRBJ2-2
cdr3_aa: CASSLEVANTGELFF
cdr3_nt: TGTGCCAGCAGTTTAGAGGTCGCGAACACCGGGGAGCTGTTTTTT

v_call: TRBV10-3
d_call: TRBD1
j_call: TRBJ2-7
cdr3_aa: CATTGVDSYEQYF
cdr3_nt: TGTGCCACGACAGGGGTGGATTCCTACGAGCAGTACTTC

v_call: TRBV30
d_call: .
j_call: TRBJ1-1
cdr3_aa: CACREGGTEAFF
cdr3_nt: TGTGCCTGCCGCGAAGGGGGCACTGAAGCTTTCTTT

v_call: TRBV27
d_call: .
j_call: TRBJ2-7
cdr3_aa: CASRDGSGVGTYEQYF
cdr3_nt: TGTGCCAGCAGAGACGGTTCAGGGGTCGGTACCTACGAGCAGTACTTC

v_call: TRBV11-1
d_call: TRBD2
j_call: TRBJ2-5
cdr3_aa: CASSFTDSGQETQYF
cdr3_nt: TGTGCCAGCAGCTTCACTGATAGCGGGCAAGAGACCCAGTACTTC